This record looks at one T cell receptor (beta chain) sequence and its context. Its antigen is undetermined. TCRs were sequenced from a few patients responding to pembrolizumab. This specimen comes from a study of PD-1 blockade in mismatch repair-deficient tumors. Broader study findings: Tumor-resident clones, often absent from pretreatment blood, expanded after pembrolizumab and then contracted.

TCRdb's copy holds only in-frame clones and misses some; the assay was immunoSEQ multiplex PCR. Among tens of thousands of clones listed, approximately 88% were seen once. V dropped 0 bases and J dropped 4 bases, with 11 bases sitting between them. CDR1 SGHRS and CDR2 YFSETQ come from the germline V gene. The CDR3 extends over 15 amino acids. The sequences come from peripheral blood, collected 52 weeks after starting pembrolizumab. This clonotype was sampled from an adult with mismatch repair-deficient cancer. This chain connects TRBV5-1 to TRBJ2-1; weak D call: TRBD2 (5 bases). The CDR3 nucleotides are TGCGCCAGCAGCTTGGAGGTGGGGAGTTACAATGAGCAGTTCTTC. Encoded protein: CASSLEVGSYNEQFF. The variable domain in full, with the rest retrieved from reference TRBV5-1 and TRBJ2-1, is KAGVTQTPRYLIKTRGQQVTLSCSPISGHRSVSWYQQTPGQGLQFLFEYFSETQRNKGNFPGRFSGRQFSNSRSEMNVSTLELGDSALYLCASSLEVGSYNEQFFGPGTRLTVL.